Sequencing of this TCR beta chain was carried out in a study of blood T cell repertoires in COVID-19. On the study more broadly: Material from acute and convalescent COVID-19 was sourced from the United States, Italy and Spain. Sample material is recorded as cDNA or gDNA derived from T cells, B-cell-depleted T cells, or PBMCs.

This clone has only one observation. The junction and the germline gene differ at one end; a read error may be behind it. Per the authors' pipeline: Cell counts per sample came from amplifying reference gene primers. Repertoires were generated with immunoSEQ multiplex PCR, while TCRdb's copy carries only in-frame clones and drops some. Clone size and V and J calls were adopted from that table, with D and trimming inferred from the DNA. The table includes approximately 200,000 clones, 88% detected once. The CDR3 length is 15 residues. Germline assignment: CDR1 SSHAT and CDR2 FNYEAQ (reference sequence).

The material sequenced was peripheral blood. The V call is TRBV7-7, the J call TRBJ2-2; 8 bases are a match to TRBD2. The TCR was taken from a woman between 25 and 40 years old with acute or convalescent COVID-19. For the CDR3, the DNA is TGTGCTAGCAGCTATTTAGCGGGAACCTCGGGGGAGCTGTTTTTT. Protein: CASSYLAGTSGELFF.